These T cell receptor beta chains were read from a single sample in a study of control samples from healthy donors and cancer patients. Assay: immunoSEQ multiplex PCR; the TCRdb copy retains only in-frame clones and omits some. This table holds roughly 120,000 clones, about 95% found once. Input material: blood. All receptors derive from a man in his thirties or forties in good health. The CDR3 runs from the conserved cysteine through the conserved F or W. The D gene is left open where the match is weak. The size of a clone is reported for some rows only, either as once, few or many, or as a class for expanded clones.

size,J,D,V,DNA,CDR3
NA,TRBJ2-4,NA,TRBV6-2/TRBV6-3,TGTGCCAGCAGTTACCCCCAGCCGGCGAGGAACATTCAGTACTTC,CASSYPQPARNIQYF
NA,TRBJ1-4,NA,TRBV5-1,TGCGCCAGCAGCTTGGACCCAGGGGCCTCGGATGAAAAACTGTTTTTT,CASSLDPGASDEKLFF
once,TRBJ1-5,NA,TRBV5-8,TGTGCCAGCAGCTTTACCCTGGGGGGTCAGCCCCAGCATTTT,CASSFTLGGQPQHF
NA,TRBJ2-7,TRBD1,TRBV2,TGTGCCAGCACCGGGACAGATTCCTACGAGCAGTACTTC,CASTGTDSYEQYF
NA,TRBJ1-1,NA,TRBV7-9,TGTGCCAGCAGCTTATCCGCGAACACTGAAGCTTTCTTT,CASSLSANTEAFF
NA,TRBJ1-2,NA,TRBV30,TGTGCCTGGATTAGGGCTTCAGTGGGCGGCTACACCTTC,CAWIRASVGGYTF
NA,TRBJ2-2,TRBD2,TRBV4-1,TGCGCCAGCAGCCGCGGACTAGCGGGCACCGGGGAGCTGTTTTTT,CASSRGLAGTGELFF
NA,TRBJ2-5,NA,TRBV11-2,TGTGCCAGCAGCTTAGTACGGGCCGGAGAGACCCAGTACTTC,CASSLVRAGETQYF
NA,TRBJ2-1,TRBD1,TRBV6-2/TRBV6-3,TGTGCCAGCAGCGACAGGGGCTCCTACAATGAGCAGTTCTTC,CASSDRGSYNEQFF
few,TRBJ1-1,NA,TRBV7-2,TGTGCCAGCACCGCACAGATGAACACTGAAGCTTTCTTT,CASTAQMNTEAFF
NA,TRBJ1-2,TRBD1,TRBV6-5,TGTGCCAGCAGTCCTGACGCGACAGGGGCGAATGGCTACACCTTC,CASSPDATGANGYTF
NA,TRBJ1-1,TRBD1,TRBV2,TGTGCCAGCCGGGACAGGGGAAGGAACACTGAAGCTTTCTTT,CASRDRGRNTEAFF
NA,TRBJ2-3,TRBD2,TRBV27,TGTGCCAGCAGTTTATCAGGGGCGGGGGGGATCCAAGATACGCAGTATTTT,CASSLSGAGGIQDTQYF
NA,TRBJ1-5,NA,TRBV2,TGTGCCAGCAGTGAAGCGCCGGATGATCCCCAGCATTTT,CASSEAPDDPQHF
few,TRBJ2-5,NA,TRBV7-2,TGTGCCGAATCGAGCGGTATAGGGGGAGAGACCCAGTACTTC,CAESSGIGGETQYF
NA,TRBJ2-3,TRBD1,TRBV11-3,TGTGCCAGCAGCTCAGGGGGCTGGACAGATACGCAGTATTTT,CASSSGGWTDTQYF
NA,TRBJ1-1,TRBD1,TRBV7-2,TGTGCCAGCAGCTTACCAATAGGGACAGGGGGGACTGAAGCTTTCTTT,CASSLPIGTGGTEAFF
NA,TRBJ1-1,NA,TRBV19,TGTGCCAGTAGTATCCGCGTTCACACTGAAGCTTTCTTT,CASSIRVHTEAFF
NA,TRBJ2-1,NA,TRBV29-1,TGCAGCGTCCCCCCTGGGCCCCAAAGGGATGAGCAGTTCTTC,CSVPPGPQRDEQFF
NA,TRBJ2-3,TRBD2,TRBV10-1,TGCGCCAGCAGTGAGTCGATTAGCGGGGGGGCCTTTGATACGCAGTATTTT,CASSESISGGAFDTQYF
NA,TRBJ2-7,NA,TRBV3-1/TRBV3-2,TGTGCCAGCAGCCCAGCCCTCACCTCCTCCTACGAGCAGTACTTC,CASSPALTSSYEQYF
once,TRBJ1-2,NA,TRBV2,TGTGCCAGCAACAAAGACACCAGGTTCGGTGGCTACACCTTC,CASNKDTRFGGYTF
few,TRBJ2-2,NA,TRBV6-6,TGTGCCAGCAGTTACTCGAACACCGGGGAGCTGTTTTTT,CASSYSNTGELFF
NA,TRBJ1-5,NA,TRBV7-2,TGTGCCAGCAGTTACGACGGTAATCAGCCCCAGCATTTT,CASSYDGNQPQHF
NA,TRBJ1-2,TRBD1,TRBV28,TGTGCCAGCAGTTTGCGGGACAGGGGGCCTTTAGGCTACACCTTC,CASSLRDRGPLGYTF
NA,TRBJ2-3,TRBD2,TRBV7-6,TGTGCCAGCAGCTTAAGCGGGGGGGAAGATACGCAGTATTTT,CASSLSGGEDTQYF
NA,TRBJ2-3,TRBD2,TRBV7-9,TGTGCCAGCAGCTTAGTTTTTGATAGCGGGGGACGCACAGATACGCAGTATTTT,CASSLVFDSGGRTDTQYF
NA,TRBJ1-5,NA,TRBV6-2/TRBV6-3,TGTGCCAGCAGCCACAGGGTCGACCAGCCCCAGCATTTT,CASSHRVDQPQHF
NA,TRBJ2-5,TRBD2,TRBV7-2,TGTGCCAGCAGTCAGATCGGGACTAGCGCGCGAGAGACCCAGTACTTC,CASSQIGTSARETQYF
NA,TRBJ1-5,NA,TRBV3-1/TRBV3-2,TGTGCCAGCAGCCCGTTGGGGCCAGCTTGGGATAGCAATCAGCCCCAGCATTTT,CASSPLGPAWDSNQPQHF
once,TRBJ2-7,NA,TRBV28,TGTGCCAGCAGCGGCGTCGGGACACTCAATTACGAGCAGTACTTC,CASSGVGTLNYEQYF
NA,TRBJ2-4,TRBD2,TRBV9,TGTGCCAGCAGCGTAGGCGGGGGGCCGGGAAACATTCAGTACTTC,CASSVGGGPGNIQYF
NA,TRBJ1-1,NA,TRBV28,TGTGCCAGCAGAGATCCGAACACTGAAGCTTTCTTT,CASRDPNTEAFF
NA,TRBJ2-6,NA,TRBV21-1,TGTGCCAGCAGCAAAGCGCAGGGGGCTCCTGGGGCCAACGTCCTGACTTTC,CASSKAQGAPGANVLTF
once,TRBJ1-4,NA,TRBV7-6,TGTGCCAGCAGCTACCTAGATGAAAAACTGTTTTTT,CASSYLDEKLFF
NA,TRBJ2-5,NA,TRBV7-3,TGTGCCAGCAGCTTAACGTCCCTTTCCCAAGAGACCCAGTACTTC,CASSLTSLSQETQYF
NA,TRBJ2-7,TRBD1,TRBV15,TGTGCCACCAGCAGGGGGACAGTCTACCCCTACGAGCAGTACTTC,CATSRGTVYPYEQYF
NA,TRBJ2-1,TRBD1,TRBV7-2,TGTGCCAGCAGCTGGGACAGGGCGGTCAACAATGAGCAGTTCTTC,CASSWDRAVNNEQFF
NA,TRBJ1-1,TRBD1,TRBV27,TGTGCCAGCAGAACTGGACAGGGCCTGGCTTTCTTT,CASRTGQGLAFF
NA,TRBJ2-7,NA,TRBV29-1,TGCAGCGTTGAAGGGGACCGACGCTACGAGCAGTACTTC,CSVEGDRRYEQYF
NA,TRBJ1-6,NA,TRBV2,TGTGCCAGCAGTGAGCATGACCCTCGTGCTACTCCCCTCCACTTT,CASSEHDPRATPLHF
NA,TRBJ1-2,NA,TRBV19,TGTGCCAGTAGTATAGATCGAGGGATCGGTTACTATGGCTACACCTTC,CASSIDRGIGYYGYTF
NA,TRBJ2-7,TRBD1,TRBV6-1,TGTGCCAGCACTGAACGGGACAGGGGTTCCTACGAGCAGTACTTC,CASTERDRGSYEQYF
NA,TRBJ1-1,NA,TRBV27,TGTGCCACCTCCGGCGGGCTCAGAGGCTTGAACACTGAAGCTTTCTTT,CATSGGLRGLNTEAFF
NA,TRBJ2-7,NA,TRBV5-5,TGTGCCAGCAGCTTGGAGGTAACGGGGCCGCAGTACTTC,CASSLEVTGPQYF
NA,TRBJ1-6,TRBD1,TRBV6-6,TGTGCCAGCAGTTACAGGCAGGGGGCGGACTCACCCCTCCACTTT,CASSYRQGADSPLHF
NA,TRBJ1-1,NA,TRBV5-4,TGTGCCAGCAGCTTGGCCGGGGGGAGCACTGAAGCTTTCTTT,CASSLAGGSTEAFF
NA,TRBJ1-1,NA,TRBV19,TGTGCCACCGATCCAGGGTCTTACACTGAAGCTTTCTTT,CATDPGSYTEAFF
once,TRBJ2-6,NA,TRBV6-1,TGTGCCAGCAGTGAAGTGGACTCTGGGGCCAACGTCCTGACTTTC,CASSEVDSGANVLTF
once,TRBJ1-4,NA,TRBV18,TGTGCCAGCTCGCGGACGGCAACTAATGAAAAACTGTTTTTT,CASSRTATNEKLFF
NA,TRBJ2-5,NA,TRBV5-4,TGTGCCAGCAGCCCCAAGACCCGAAGGGGAGAGACCCAGTACTTC,CASSPKTRRGETQYF
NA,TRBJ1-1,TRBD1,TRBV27,TGTGCCAGCAGTTTCCGGACAGGGAACACTGAAGCTTTCTTT,CASSFRTGNTEAFF
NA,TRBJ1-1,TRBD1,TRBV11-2,TGTGCCAGCAGCTCTGACAGGGTGGACACTGAAGCTTTCTTT,CASSSDRVDTEAFF
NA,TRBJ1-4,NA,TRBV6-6,TGTGCCAGCAGTTACTCATTCAGGGATCGTAATGAAAAACTGTTTTTT,CASSYSFRDRNEKLFF